This paragraph covers one T cell receptor (beta chain) sequence. What it binds is unknown. These data come from a study of cytomegalovirus exposure and HLA in healthy donors. Study as a whole: Samples from HLA-typed donors yielded about 85 million unique TCRs in an early data release. Whole-study findings and limits: For most subjects, TCR beta sequences were reported to predict HLA-A and HLA-B alleles with accuracy.

Germline V CDR1 and CDR2: SGHTA, FQGTGA. This CDR3 is built from 13 residues. The ends were cut back, 6 bases at V and 4 bases at J, with 12 bases in the middle. Primers included in the PCR were 60 Vbeta and 13 Jbeta primers. Sequenced by immunoSEQ multiplex PCR; TCRdb stores in-frame clones only, minus some. The sample includes some 150,000 clones, approximately 82% of them seen just once. Material: PBMCs. The origin of this receptor is a man aged 18 to 29 in good health and CMV-seropositive. This chain uses TRBV7-3 with TRBJ1-2, with a weak D call TRBD1 (5 bases). CDR3 residues: CASSRDSLYGYTF. In DNA form, the CDR3 reads TGTGCCAGCAGTCGCGACAGTCTCTATGGCTACACCTTC.